This T cell receptor beta chain was sequenced for a study of blood T cell repertoires in COVID-19. Study in general: Samples taken during acute and convalescent COVID-19 were collected in the United States, Italy and Spain. From T cells, B-cell-depleted T cells, or PBMCs came the material, which was cDNA or gDNA.

Only a few counts were recorded for this clone. Patients at the Seattle site were enrolled during active infection and followed longitudinally. In the original analysis: Quantification of nucleated cells was approximated via reference gene primer amplification. Only in-frame clones appear in the TCRdb table, and some are missing; sequencing was by immunoSEQ multiplex PCR. Clonal size and the V and J genes are those of that table, whereas D and trimming came from the DNA. The sample has 180,000 or so clones; 65% to 85% are singletons. The germline V and J ends were trimmed by 3 bases and 4 bases, with 7 bases remaining between them. CDR1 SGHDN and CDR2 FVKESK come from the germline V gene. The CDR3 is made up of 13 amino acids.

The receptor's source is a middle-aged woman with COVID-19, enrolled during active disease. The sequenced sample consisted of peripheral blood. The chain couples TRBV14 to TRBJ2-4; possible D gene TRBD1, 6 bases. The CDR3 DNA reads as TGTGCCAGCAGCCATGGACAGAAAAACATTCAGTACTTC. It specifies CASSHGQKNIQYF.